The 32 T cell receptor beta chains below all came from one sample that was sequenced in a study of CD8 T cells in Susac syndrome. When the RNA was reverse transcribed, random hexamers were used with an input of about 0.45 to 1 ug. TCRdb used MiXCR to reprocess the immunoSEQ multiplex PCR reads, holding one entry per CDR3 protein. This sample has some 400,000 distinct CDR3 sequences, with approximately 85% found just once. Sequencing was done on a sample of CD8+ T cells from PBMCs. These receptors were obtained from a human donor with multiple sclerosis.

This chain uses TRBV28 with TRBJ2-1, with D possibly being TRBD1 (5 bases). Germline-derived CDR1 and CDR2 are MDHEN and SYDVKM. V was clipped by 7 bases and J by 7 bases, with 17 bases between them. This CDR3 region has 14 residues. The CDR3 is CASNSGSLPNEQFF. The CDR3 DNA reads as TGTGCCAGCAACTCAGGGTCCCTGCCGAATGAGCAGTTCTTC.

This chain links TRBV6-5 with TRBJ1-2, with D tentatively TRBD1 (5 bases). The V end was cut by 8 bases, the J end by 2 bases, with 9 bases between. The germline gives CDR1 MNHEY, CDR2 SVGAGI. The CDR3 consists of 12 residues. This CDR3 reads CASLTENYGYTF. CDR3 nucleotide sequence: TGTGCCAGCCTGACAGAGAACTATGGCTACACCTTC.

This clonotype was seen only once. The chain couples TRBV30 to TRBJ2-7; D might be TRBD1 (6 bases). V lost 0 bases, J lost 2 bases, and 11 bases lay in between. Germline V gene lookup returns CDR1 GTSNPN and CDR2 SVGIG (reference sequence). The CDR3 totals 14 residues. CDR3 sequence reads: CAWSVGRGAYEQYF. CDR3 coding DNA: TGTGCCTGGAGTGTAGGCAGGGGTGCCTACGAGCAGTACTTC. Looking up the rest from reference TRBV30 and TRBJ2-7 gives the full variable domain: SQTIHQWPATLVQPVGSPLSLECTVEGTSNPNLYWYRQAAGRGLQLLFYSVGIGQISSEVPQNLSASRPQDRQFILSSKKLLLSDSGFYLCAWSVGRGAYEQYFGPGTRLTVT.

The table lists this clonotype with many counts. The V gene is TRBV9, the J gene TRBJ2-2; 10 bases are shared with TRBD2. V dropped 4 bases and J dropped 8; count of bases not matched to a gene: 14. The germline V gene has CDR1 SGDLS and CDR2 YYNGEE. CDR3 length: 17 residues. The CDR3 sequence: CASSTSGGLAGAGELFF. CDR3 DNA sequence: TGTGCCAGCAGCACCAGCGGGGGGCTAGCGGGAGCTGGGGAGCTGTTTTTT.

This rearrangement joins TRBV27 to TRBJ2-2, with 10 positions matching TRBD1. Trimming took 6 bases from V and 5 from J; bases not matched to a gene: 9. The CDR3 sequence is 16 residues long. In germline, CDR1 is MNHEY, CDR2 SMNVEV (reference sequence). The CDR3 DNA reads as TGTGCCAGCAGCCCTTTAGCGGGACAGGGGACCGGGGAGCTGTTTTTT. Translated, it gives CASSPLAGQGTGELFF.

This clonotype was seen just once. The chain joins TRBV7-2 to TRBJ2-7; 7 bases fit TRBD2. The germline gives CDR1 SGHTA, CDR2 FQGNSA. Losses at the gene ends were 1 base for V and 2 bases for J; bases not matched to a gene: 2. The CDR3 is 14 residues long. The CDR3 reads CASSLVREPYEQYF. DNA of the CDR3: TGTGCCAGCAGCTTAGTGCGGGAGCCCTACGAGCAGTACTTC.

The chain couples TRBV6-1 to TRBJ2-2, with D maybe TRBD1 (6 bases). CDR1 and CDR2 from the germline V gene are MNHNS and SASEGT. The CDR3 length is 13 residues. V shed 10 bases and J shed 4 bases, with 13 bases lying between them. Here the CDR3 reads CANRVTTTGELFF. The CDR3 coding sequence is TGTGCCAACAGGGTTACGACCACCGGGGAGCTGTTTTTT.

The chain recombines TRBV15 with TRBJ2-7; a possible D gene is TRBD2 (5 bases). This CDR3 comprises 13 residues. Germline CDR1 reads LNHNV; CDR2 reads YYDKDF (reference sequence). Trimming took off 0 bases at V and 5 bases at J, with 8 bases between the two ends. CDR3 loop: CATSREPEDEQYF. The CDR3 DNA sequence: TGTGCCACCAGCAGAGAGCCGGAGGACGAGCAGTACTTC.

The rearrangement links TRBV9 to TRBJ2-3, with 13 bases fitting TRBD2. CDR1 and CDR2 from the germline V gene are SGDLS and YYNGEE. The V segment lost 2 bases and the J segment 0 bases; nucleotides outside the gene matches: 3. The CDR3 length is 17 residues. CDR3 amino acids: CASSVTSGGESTDTQYF. The CDR3 region has the DNA TGTGCCAGCAGCGTCACTAGCGGGGGGGAGAGCACAGATACGCAGTATTTT.

The chain has TRBV5-1 and TRBJ2-3; 7 bases fit TRBD2. V dropped 1 base and J dropped 2; count of bases not matched to a gene: 16. The germline V gene has CDR1 SGHRS and CDR2 YFSETQ. The CDR3 contains 19 residues. CDR3 amino acids: CASSLYPAGTITLTDTQYF. As DNA, the CDR3 is TGCGCCAGCAGCTTGTATCCAGCCGGGACTATAACACTCACAGATACGCAGTATTTT.

The CDR3 region has the DNA TGTGCAAGTCGCTTAGATAGGCTAGCATGGAGGAATGAGCAGTTCTTC. It codes for CASRLDRLAWRNEQFF. The chain carries TRBV12-2 and TRBJ2-1; the table's D call TRBD2 went unverified against the DNA. TRBV12-2 corresponds to a pseudogene. The CDR3 sequence is 16 residues long.

The rearrangement uses TRBV30 and TRBJ2-2; 11 bases agree with TRBD2. Per the germline V gene, CDR1 is GTSNPN and CDR2 is SVGIG (reference sequence). V trimming: 4 bases; J trimming: 5 bases; junction bases outside the gene matches: 6. The CDR3 consists of 15 residues. CDR3 sequence: CAWTKLAGVTGELFF. The DNA for the CDR3 is TGTGCCTGGACAAAACTAGCGGGAGTTACCGGGGAGCTGTTTTTT.

The chain recombines TRBV11-2 with TRBJ2-5; TRBD2 is a possible D gene (5 bases). Germline V lookup: CDR1 SGHAT, CDR2 FQNNGV. CDR3 length: 15 amino acids. Between the trimmed V and J ends, which lost 0 bases and 5 bases, there was a span of 13 bases. The DNA for the CDR3 is TGTGCCAGCAGCTTAGACACTAGTTCCCATGAGACCCAGTACTTC. Protein sequence: CASSLDTSSHETQYF.

This clonotype was detected only once. J is TRBJ1-2 and V is TRBV29-1, with D unresolved. Trimming removed 4 bases at V and 3 bases at J, with 6 bases between. CDR1 is SQVTM and CDR2 is ANQGSEA in the germline V gene. The length of the CDR3 is 11 residues. CDR3 region: CSVGVDYGYTF. CDR3 sequence (DNA): TGCAGCGTTGGTGTGGACTATGGCTACACCTTC.

The chain couples TRBV30 to TRBJ2-5; D is uncertain. The V gene lost 1 base and the J gene lost 0 bases, with 9 bases spanning the gap. This CDR3 is 14 amino acids long. Germline V gene lookup returns CDR1 GTSNPN and CDR2 SVGIG (reference sequence). The CDR3 reads CAWSGVMYQETQYF. CDR3 DNA sequence: TGTGCCTGGAGTGGGGTCATGTACCAAGAGACCCAGTACTTC. The full variable domain, with the rest looked up from reference TRBV30 and TRBJ2-5, is SQTIHQWPATLVQPVGSPLSLECTVEGTSNPNLYWYRQAAGRGLQLLFYSVGIGQISSEVPQNLSASRPQDRQFILSSKKLLLSDSGFYLCAWSGVMYQETQYFGPGTRLLVL.

The rearrangement joins TRBV7-9 to TRBJ2-1; 7 nucleotides align to TRBD1. Unmatched junction bases numbered 2, after V lost 5 bases and J lost 10 bases. The CDR3 length is 11 residues. Germline values: CDR1 SEHNR, CDR2 FQNEAQ (reference sequence). The CDR3 nucleotides read TGTGCCAGCAGCAGACAGGGCGAGCAGTTCTTC. This gives the protein CASSRQGEQFF.

This chain links TRBV28 with TRBJ2-7, with 9 bases identical to TRBD2. The CDR3 covers 16 residues. With 6 bases clipped from V and 2 bases from J, the junction kept 11 bases outside the gene matches. Germline loops: CDR1 MDHEN, CDR2 SYDVKM. CDR3 in DNA: TGTGCCAGCAGCTCTCGTAGGGTAGCGGGAGCCTACGAGCAGTACTTC. Amino acid sequence: CASSSRRVAGAYEQYF.

The rearrangement links TRBV5-6 to TRBJ2-3, with 8 nucleotides matching TRBD2. The J segment lost 4 bases and the V segment lost 0 bases, leaving 7 bases of the junction unmatched. The CDR3 spans 16 residues. The germline CDR1 and CDR2 sequences are SGHDT and YYEEEE. This CDR3 is CASSLAVSGVSDTQYF. CDR3 coding DNA: TGTGCCAGCAGCTTGGCGGTTAGCGGGGTTTCAGATACGCAGTATTTT.

J is TRBJ2-6 and V is TRBV11-2; 8 bases line up with TRBD1. The CDR3 is made up of 18 amino acids. Germline CDR1 reads SGHAT; CDR2 reads FQNNGV. With V trimmed by 5 bases and J by 2 bases, 11 bases remained unmatched. The CDR3 DNA reads TGTGCCAGCAGCCCTCGGGACAGGTTGTTGGCTGGGGCCAACGTCCTGACTTTC. Residues: CASSPRDRLLAGANVLTF.

The CDR3 coding sequence is TGCAGCGTTGAAGATCCCCAGCGGGAGATGTCCAATGAGCAGTTCTTC. Encoded protein: CSVEDPQREMSNEQFF. The chain employs TRBV29-1 and TRBJ2-1; 8 positions match TRBD2. The CDR3 has 16 residues. J was trimmed by 6 bases and V by 0 bases; bases with no gene match: 10. The V gene's germline CDR1 is SQVTM and CDR2 ANQGSEA.

V is TRBV4-1 and J is TRBJ2-7, with D tentatively TRBD1 or TRBD2 (5 bases each). The V gene's germline CDR1 is MGHRA and CDR2 YSYEKL. Deletions cut 2 bases from V and 4 bases from J, with 21 bases between. This CDR3 is 17 amino acids long. The CDR3 coding sequence is TGCGCCAGCAGCCAATTTGCGGGCAGGGAGTCGGGATACGAGCAGTACTTC. Translating gives CASSQFAGRESGYEQYF.

Remarks on this clonotype: The junction departs from the called germline gene at one end, perhaps through a read error. This chain joins TRBV7-9 and TRBJ2-5, with unresolved D. Germline CDR1 is SEHNR and CDR2 is FQNEAQ (reference sequence). This CDR3 region has 11 residues. The DNA of the CDR3 is TGTGCCAGCAGGAAGATGGAGACTCAGTACTTC. This sequence encodes CASRKMETQYF.

The chain employs TRBV6-5 and TRBJ2-7, with D hard to call. V lost 5 bases, J lost 3 bases, and 14 bases lay in between. This CDR3 has 14 amino acids. From germline, CDR1 is MNHEY and CDR2 SVGAGI. The CDR3 is CASSTRARNYEQYF. The CDR3 coding sequence is TGTGCCAGCAGTACACGGGCGCGGAACTACGAGCAGTACTTC.

The V gene is TRBV6-2 or TRBV6-3, the J gene TRBJ2-7, with D possibly TRBD1 on 5 matching bases. The length of the CDR3 is 14 residues. Per germline, CDR1 MNHEY and CDR2 SVGEGT. V gave up 6 bases and J gave up 2 bases, with 14 bases separating them. The CDR3 is CASSTLSRAYEQYF. CDR3 nucleotides: TGTGCCAGCAGCACTCTGAGCAGGGCCTACGAGCAGTACTTC.

The chain has TRBV4-1 and TRBJ2-6; no firm D call. V lost 0 bases and J 0 bases, leaving 9 bases between the germline ends. The V gene's germline CDR1 is MGHRA and CDR2 YSYEKL. This CDR3 contains 17 residues. The CDR3 loop reads CASSQEGLGSGANVLTF. The CDR3 coding sequence is TGCGCCAGCAGCCAAGAGGGGTTGGGCTCTGGGGCCAACGTCCTGACTTTC.

The table lists this clonotype with a count of one. This rearrangement joins TRBV5-1 to TRBJ2-3; the D gene is possibly TRBD2 (6 bases). Trimming took 1 base from V and 4 from J, leaving 13 bases between them. The germline V gene has CDR1 SGHRS and CDR2 YFSETQ. CDR3 length: 15 amino acids. CDR3 amino acids: CASSLFGRDADTQYF. The CDR3 bases are TGCGCCAGCAGCTTGTTCGGGCGGGATGCAGATACGCAGTATTTT.

This chain links TRBV30 with TRBJ2-2; no firm D call. Germline V CDR1 and CDR2: GTSNPN, SVGIG (reference sequence). V was pared by 3 bases and J by 1 base, with 3 bases between. The CDR3 totals 12 residues. This chain's CDR3 is CAWRGNTGELFF. In nucleotides, the CDR3 is TGTGCCTGGAGAGGGAACACCGGGGAGCTGTTTTTT.

This chain uses TRBV28 with TRBJ1-5, with D unclear. Germline CDR1 reads MDHEN; CDR2 reads SYDVKM. This CDR3 is built from 15 residues. V lost 1 base and J lost 2, with 9 bases in between. The CDR3 reads CASSLSRTGNQPQHF. DNA of the CDR3: TGTGCCAGCAGTTTATCCAGGACGGGCAATCAGCCCCAGCATTTT.

This clonotype has a single count. The genes are TRBV12-3 or TRBV12-4 and TRBJ2-3; D is unresolved. CDR3 length: 16 residues. V was cut by 2 bases and J by 0 bases, with 12 bases left in between. CDR3: CASSLYLGLSTDTQYF. In nucleotides, the CDR3 is TGTGCCAGCAGTTTATATTTAGGGCTCAGCACAGATACGCAGTATTTT.

This chain connects TRBV7-8 to TRBJ2-1; TRBD2 agrees at 10 bases. V shed 2 bases and J 8 bases; nucleotides not matched to a gene: 9. The CDR3 runs 16 residues. Germline V gene data show CDR1 as SGHVS and CDR2 as FQNEAQ. This chain's CDR3 is CASSLFPSGSLHEQFF. The DNA for the CDR3 is TGTGCCAGCAGCTTATTCCCTAGCGGGAGTCTGCATGAGCAGTTCTTC.

V and J are TRBV2 and TRBJ2-1, with TRBD2 matching 7 bases. The germline CDR1 and CDR2 sequences are SNHLY and FYNNEI. This CDR3 contains 15 residues. V lost 9 bases, J lost 0 bases, and 8 bases stayed unmatched. The CDR3 region has the DNA TGTGCCAGAAAGAGCGGGGAGAGCTCCTACAATGAGCAGTTCTTC. It translates to CARKSGESSYNEQFF.

V is TRBV7-9 and J is TRBJ2-1; D is possibly TRBD2 (6 bases). The CDR3 is 14 residues long. CDR1 SEHNR and CDR2 FQNEAQ come from the germline V gene (reference sequence). V lost 5 bases and J lost 7, with 15 bases in between. In DNA, the CDR3 is TGTGCCAGCAGCCTGAAGGGGACTCCTAATGAGCAGTTCTTC. It is translated as CASSLKGTPNEQFF. Drawing the rest from reference TRBV7-9 and TRBJ2-1, the complete variable domain is DTGVSQNPRHKITKRGQNVTFRCDPISEHNRLYWYRQTLGQGPEFLTYFQNEAQLEKSRLLSDRFSAERPKGSFSTLEIQRTEQGDSAMYLCASSLKGTPNEQFFGPGTRLTVL.